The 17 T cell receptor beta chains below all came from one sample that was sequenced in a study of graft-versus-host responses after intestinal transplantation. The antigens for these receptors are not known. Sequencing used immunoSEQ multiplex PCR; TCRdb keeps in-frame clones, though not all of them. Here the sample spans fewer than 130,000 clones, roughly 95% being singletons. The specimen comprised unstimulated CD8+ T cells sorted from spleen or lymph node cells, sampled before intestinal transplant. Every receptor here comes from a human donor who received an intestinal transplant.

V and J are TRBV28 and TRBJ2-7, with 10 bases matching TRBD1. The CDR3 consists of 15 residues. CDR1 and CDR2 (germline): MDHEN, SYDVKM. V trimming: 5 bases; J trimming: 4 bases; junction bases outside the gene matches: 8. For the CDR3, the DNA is TGTGCCAGCAGTGAACCGGGACAGGGGCAGTACGAGCAGTACTTC. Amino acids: CASSEPGQGQYEQYF.

The CDR3 reads CASTGSNTGELFF. As DNA, the CDR3 is TGTGCCAGTACGGGCTCGAACACCGGGGAGCTGTTTTTT. V is TRBV19 and J is TRBJ2-2; D remains ambiguous. Per the germline V gene, CDR1 is LNHDA and CDR2 is SQIVND (reference sequence). V lost 7 bases, J lost 0 bases, and 6 bases lay in between. This CDR3 has 13 residues.

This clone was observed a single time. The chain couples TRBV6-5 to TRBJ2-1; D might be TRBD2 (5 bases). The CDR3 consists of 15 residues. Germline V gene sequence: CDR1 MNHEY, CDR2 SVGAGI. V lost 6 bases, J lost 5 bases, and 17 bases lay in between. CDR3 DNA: TGTGCCAGCAGCACGGACTCCGCCCCTAACAATGAGCAGTTCTTC. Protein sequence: CASSTDSAPNNEQFF.

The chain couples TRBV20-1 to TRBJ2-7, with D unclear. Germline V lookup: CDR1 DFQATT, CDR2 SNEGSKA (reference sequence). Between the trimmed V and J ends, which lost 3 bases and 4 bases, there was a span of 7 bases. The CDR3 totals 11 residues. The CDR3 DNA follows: TGCAGTGCTAGGGTAGGTTACGAGCAGTACTTC. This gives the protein CSARVGYEQYF.

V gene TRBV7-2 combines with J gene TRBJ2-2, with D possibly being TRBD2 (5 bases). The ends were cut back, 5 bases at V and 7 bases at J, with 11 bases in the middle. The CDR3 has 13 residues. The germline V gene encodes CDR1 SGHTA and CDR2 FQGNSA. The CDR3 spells CASSTRTGGELFF. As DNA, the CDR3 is TGTGCCAGCAGCACCCGGACTGGCGGGGAGCTGTTTTTT.

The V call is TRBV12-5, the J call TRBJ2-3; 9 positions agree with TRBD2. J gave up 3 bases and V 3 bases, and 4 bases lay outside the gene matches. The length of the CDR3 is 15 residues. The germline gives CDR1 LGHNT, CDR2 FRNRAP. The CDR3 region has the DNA TGTGCTAGTGGTTTTAGCGGGAGTGGGACAGATACGCAGTATTTT. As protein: CASGFSGSGTDTQYF. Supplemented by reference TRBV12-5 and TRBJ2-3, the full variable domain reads DARVTQTPRHKVTEMGQEVTMRCQPILGHNTVFWYRQTMMQGLELLAYFRNRAPLDDSGMPKDRFSAEMPDATLATLKIQPSEPRDSAVYFCASGFSGSGTDTQYFGPGTRLTVL.

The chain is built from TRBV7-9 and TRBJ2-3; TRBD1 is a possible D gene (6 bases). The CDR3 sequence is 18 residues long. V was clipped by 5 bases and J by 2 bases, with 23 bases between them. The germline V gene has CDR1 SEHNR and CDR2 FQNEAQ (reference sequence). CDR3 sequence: CASSTNQQGFWITDTQYF. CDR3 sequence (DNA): TGTGCCAGCAGCACGAATCAACAGGGATTCTGGATCACAGATACGCAGTATTTT.

The CDR3 DNA sequence: TGTGCCAGCTGGGGTTCCATATATGGCTACACCTTC. Its translation: CASWGSIYGYTF. The rearrangement uses TRBV6-5 and TRBJ1-2; D is unresolved. Germline V lookup: CDR1 MNHEY, CDR2 SVGAGI. Trimming left V 8 bases short and J 5 bases short, with 12 bases between. This CDR3 is built from 12 residues.

CDR3 bases: TGTGCCACCCAAATGGGGGGGGGCACTGAAGCTTTCTTT. Residues: CATQMGGGTEAFF. The chain recombines TRBV19 with TRBJ1-1; possibly TRBD1 for D (5 bases). Germline V gives CDR1 LNHDA, CDR2 SQIVND (reference sequence). Trimming pared 10 bases from V and 4 bases from J, leaving 16 bases between. This CDR3 region has 13 residues.

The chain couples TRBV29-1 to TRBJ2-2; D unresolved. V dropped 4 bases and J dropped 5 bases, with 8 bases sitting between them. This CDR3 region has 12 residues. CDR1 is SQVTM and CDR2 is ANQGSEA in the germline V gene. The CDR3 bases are TGCAGCGTTGTGGTAGGAACCGGGGAGCTGTTTTTT. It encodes CSVVVGTGELFF.

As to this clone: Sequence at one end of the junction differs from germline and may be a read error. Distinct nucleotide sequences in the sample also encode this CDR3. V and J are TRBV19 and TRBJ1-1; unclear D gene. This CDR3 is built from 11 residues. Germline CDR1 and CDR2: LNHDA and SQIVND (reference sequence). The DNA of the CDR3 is TGTGCCAGTGGTATGAACACTGAAGCTTTCTTT. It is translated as CASGMNTEAFF. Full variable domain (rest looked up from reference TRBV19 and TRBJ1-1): DGGITQSPKYLFRKEGQNVTLSCEQNLNHDAMYWYRQDPGQGLRLIYYSQIVNDFQKGDIAEGYSVSREKKESFPLTVTSAQKNPTAFYLCASGMNTEAFFGQGTRLTVV.

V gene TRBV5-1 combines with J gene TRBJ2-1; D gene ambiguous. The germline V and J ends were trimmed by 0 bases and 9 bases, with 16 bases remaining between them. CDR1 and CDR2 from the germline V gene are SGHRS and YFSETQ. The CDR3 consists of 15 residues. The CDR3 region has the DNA TGCGCCAGCAGCTTGGATCCAGCTTACCTTGGTGAGCAGTTCTTC. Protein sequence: CASSLDPAYLGEQFF.

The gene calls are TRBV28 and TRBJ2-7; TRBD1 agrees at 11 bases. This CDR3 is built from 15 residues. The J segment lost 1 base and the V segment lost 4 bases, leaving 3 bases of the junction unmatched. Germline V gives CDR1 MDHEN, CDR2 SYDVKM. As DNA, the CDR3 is TGTGCCAGCAGTTGGGGACAGGGGGGATCCTACGAGCAGTACTTC. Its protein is CASSWGQGGSYEQYF.

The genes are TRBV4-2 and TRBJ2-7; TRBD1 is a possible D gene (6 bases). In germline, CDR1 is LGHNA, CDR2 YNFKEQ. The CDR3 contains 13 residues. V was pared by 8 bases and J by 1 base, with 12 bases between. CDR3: CASGGEGSYEQYF. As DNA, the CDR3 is TGTGCCAGCGGGGGCGAGGGATCCTACGAGCAGTACTTC.

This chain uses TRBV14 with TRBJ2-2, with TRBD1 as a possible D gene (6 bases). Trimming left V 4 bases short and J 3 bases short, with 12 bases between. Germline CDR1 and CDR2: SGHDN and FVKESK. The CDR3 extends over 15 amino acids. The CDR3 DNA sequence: TGTGCCAGCAGCCCCGGGACAAAAGACACCGGGGAGCTGTTTTTT. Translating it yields CASSPGTKDTGELFF.

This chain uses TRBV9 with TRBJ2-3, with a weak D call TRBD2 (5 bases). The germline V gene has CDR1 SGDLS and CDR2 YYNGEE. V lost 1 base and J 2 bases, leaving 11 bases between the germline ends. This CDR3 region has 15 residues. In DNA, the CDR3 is TGTGCCAGCAGCGTATACGGGAATCCCACAGATACGCAGTATTTT. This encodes CASSVYGNPTDTQYF.

CDR3 sequence reads: CASWAGGPYEQYF. For the CDR3, the DNA is TGTGCCAGCTGGGCGGGAGGGCCCTACGAGCAGTACTTC. The chain carries TRBV25-1 and TRBJ2-7; 9 bases match TRBD2. V lost 8 bases, J lost 2 bases, and 4 bases stayed unmatched. CDR3 length: 13 residues. Looked up from germline, CDR1 is MGHDK and CDR2 is SYGVNS.